This T cell receptor beta chain was documented in a study of blood T cell repertoires in COVID-19. V shed 4 bases and J 2 bases; nucleotides not matched to a gene: 16. Per germline, CDR1 MRHNA and CDR2 SNTAGT. The CDR3 extends over 18 amino acids. Per the original data handling: The authors estimated nucleated cell counts from reference gene primer amplification. TCRdb's copy holds only in-frame clones and misses some; the assay was immunoSEQ multiplex PCR. From that table come the V and J calls and clone size; the DNA was used to work out D and trimming. The data contain about 190,000 clones, roughly 89% of them singletons.

The genes are TRBV6-4 and TRBJ1-1; TRBD1 matches 7 bases. The sequence was collected from a man in his forties with acute or convalescent COVID-19. The sequenced material came from peripheral blood. CDR3 sequence (DNA): TGTGCCAGCAGTGGCAGACAGGGAGAAGGGAAAATCAACACTGAAGCTTTCTTT. As protein: CASSGRQGEGKINTEAFF.